The rows below give T cell receptor beta chains drawn from one sample of a study of cytomegalovirus exposure and HLA in healthy donors. Profiled with immunoSEQ multiplex PCR; TCRdb holds only in-frame clones, not every one. The sample records about 98,000 clones, around 73% being singletons. The sequenced sample consisted of PBMCs. The origin of the receptors is a female donor in good health and CMV-seronegative. Both conserved end residues are part of each CDR3. A D gene is named only where the DNA matches it firmly.

D	V	J	CDR3
-	TRBV6-1	TRBJ1-4	CASRRQETNEKLFF
-	TRBV4-1	TRBJ1-1	CASSQGEASEAFF
-	TRBV12-5	TRBJ2-3	CASGLVLLTGEGTDTQYF
TRBD1	TRBV6-5	TRBJ1-1	CASSYGDRVTEAFF
-	TRBV4-3	TRBJ2-7	CASSQEETGSYEQYF
-	TRBV5-3	TRBJ1-1	CARSLVTGQKF
-	TRBV25-1	TRBJ2-7	CASSQGADEQYF
TRBD1	TRBV11-3	TRBJ1-3	CASSKTGVGNTIYF
TRBD2	TRBV5-1	TRBJ2-7	CASRRLAGTSYEQYF
TRBD2	TRBV5-1	TRBJ2-1	CASSLGVAGFEQFF
TRBD2	TRBV10-1	TRBJ2-7	CASSEWGLDIPYEQYF
-	TRBV5-6	TRBJ1-6	CASSSATANSPLHF
-	TRBV7-8	TRBJ1-1	CASSLVQRTEAFF
TRBD2	TRBV11-2	TRBJ2-3	CASRRTSGGEDTQYF
TRBD1	TRBV6-5	TRBJ2-7	CASSSQGAIYEQYF
TRBD2	TRBV19	TRBJ2-1	CASRGNGRGYNEQFF
-	TRBV5-1	TRBJ2-5	CASSPVNIPAGPMKTQYF
TRBD2	TRBV12-5	TRBJ2-2	CASGLTTLAGGTGELFF
-	TRBV4-1	TRBJ2-3	CASSLQGWGTDTQYF
TRBD1	TRBV2	TRBJ1-1	CASRTTGGNTEAFF
TRBD2	TRBV7-9	TRBJ2-3	CASSLLAGLTDTQYF
-	TRBV4-1	TRBJ1-1	CASSQVERGLVNTEAFF
-	TRBV2	TRBJ1-5	CASREDSSNQPQHF
TRBD2	TRBV5-8	TRBJ2-2	CATSLEGTSGPNTGELFF
TRBD1	TRBV30	TRBJ1-5	CAWQGGRDQPQHF
TRBD2	TRBV7-9	TRBJ2-3	CASSRQTSSTDTQYF
-	TRBV13	TRBJ1-1	CASSPHGSGTTEAFF
-	TRBV30	TRBJ1-2	CAWNHQGSYGYTF
TRBD1	TRBV27	TRBJ2-7	CASGTGTGNNEQYF
-	TRBV12-2	TRBJ2-7	CASRSTEKRYEQYF
-	TRBV7-8	TRBJ1-1	CASSSDSGEAFF